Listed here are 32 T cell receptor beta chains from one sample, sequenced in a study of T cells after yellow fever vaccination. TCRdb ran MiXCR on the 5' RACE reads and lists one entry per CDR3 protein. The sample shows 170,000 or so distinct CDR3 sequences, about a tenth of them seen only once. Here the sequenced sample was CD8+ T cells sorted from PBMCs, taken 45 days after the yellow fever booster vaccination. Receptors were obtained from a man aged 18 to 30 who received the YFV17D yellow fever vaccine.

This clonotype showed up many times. CDR3 protein: CASSFYRDAVNEQFF. In DNA, the CDR3 is TGTGCCAGCAGCTTTTACAGGGACGCCGTCAATGAGCAGTTCTTC. The chain couples TRBV5-5 to TRBJ2-1; D might be TRBD1 (6 bases). Trimming stripped 2 bases from V and 6 bases from J, with 15 bases between. This CDR3 has 15 amino acids. Germline CDR1 reads SGHKS; CDR2 reads YYEKEE (reference sequence).

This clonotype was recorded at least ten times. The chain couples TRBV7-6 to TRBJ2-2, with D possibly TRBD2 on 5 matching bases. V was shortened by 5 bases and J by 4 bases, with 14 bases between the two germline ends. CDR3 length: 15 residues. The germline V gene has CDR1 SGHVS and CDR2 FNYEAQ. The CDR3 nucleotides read TGTGCCAGCAGCCCGAAAGGCCGGGGCACCGGGGAGCTGTTTTTT. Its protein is CASSPKGRGTGELFF.

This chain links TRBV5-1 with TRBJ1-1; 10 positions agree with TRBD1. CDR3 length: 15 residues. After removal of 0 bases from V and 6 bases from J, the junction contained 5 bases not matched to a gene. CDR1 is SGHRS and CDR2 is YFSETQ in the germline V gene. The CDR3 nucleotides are TGCGCCAGCAGCTTGGGACAGGGGGCCGTCGCTGAAGCTTTCTTT. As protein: CASSLGQGAVAEAFF.

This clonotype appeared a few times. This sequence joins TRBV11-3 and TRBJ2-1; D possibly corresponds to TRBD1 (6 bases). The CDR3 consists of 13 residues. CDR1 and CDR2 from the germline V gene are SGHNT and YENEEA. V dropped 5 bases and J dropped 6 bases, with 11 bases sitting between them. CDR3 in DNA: TGTGCCAGCAGCGGGGGCGGTTTCAATGAGCAGTTCTTC. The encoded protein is CASSGGGFNEQFF.

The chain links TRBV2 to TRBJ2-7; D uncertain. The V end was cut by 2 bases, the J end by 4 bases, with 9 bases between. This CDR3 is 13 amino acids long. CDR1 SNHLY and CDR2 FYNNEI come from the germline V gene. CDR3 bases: TGTGCCAGCAGTGAAAGTCTTGGTTACGAGCAGTACTTC. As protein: CASSESLGYEQYF. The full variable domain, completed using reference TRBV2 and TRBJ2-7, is EPEVTQTPSHQVTQMGQEVILRCVPISNHLYFYWYRQILGQKVEFLVSFYNNEISEKSEIFDDQFSVERPDGSNFTLKIRSTKLEDSAMYFCASSESLGYEQYFGPGTRLTVT.

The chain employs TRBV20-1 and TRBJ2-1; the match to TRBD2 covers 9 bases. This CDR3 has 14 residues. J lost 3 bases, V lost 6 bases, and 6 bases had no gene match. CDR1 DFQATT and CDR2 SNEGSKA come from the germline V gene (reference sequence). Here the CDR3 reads CSAPLAGDYNEQFF. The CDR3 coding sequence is TGCAGTGCCCCCTTAGCGGGGGACTACAATGAGCAGTTCTTC.

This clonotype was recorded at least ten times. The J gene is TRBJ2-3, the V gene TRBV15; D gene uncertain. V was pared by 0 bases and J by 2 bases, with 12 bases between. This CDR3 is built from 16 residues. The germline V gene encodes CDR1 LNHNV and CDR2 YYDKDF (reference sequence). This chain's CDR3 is CATSRDLGTYTDTQYF. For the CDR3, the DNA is TGTGCCACCAGCAGAGATCTTGGCACTTACACAGATACGCAGTATTTT.

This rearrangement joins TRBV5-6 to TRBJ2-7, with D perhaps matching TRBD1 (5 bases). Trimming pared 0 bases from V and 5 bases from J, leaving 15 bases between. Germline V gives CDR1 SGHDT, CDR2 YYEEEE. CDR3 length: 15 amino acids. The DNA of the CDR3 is TGTGCCAGCAGCTTGGGGGCAGGGATAGCCCACGAGCAGTACGTC. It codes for CASSLGAGIAHEQYV.

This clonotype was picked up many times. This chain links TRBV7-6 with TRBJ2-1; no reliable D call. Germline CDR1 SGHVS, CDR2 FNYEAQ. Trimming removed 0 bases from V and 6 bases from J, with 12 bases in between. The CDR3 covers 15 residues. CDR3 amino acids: CASSLAPTSGNEQFF. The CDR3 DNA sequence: TGTGCCAGCAGCTTAGCCCCTACCTCGGGCAATGAGCAGTTCTTC.

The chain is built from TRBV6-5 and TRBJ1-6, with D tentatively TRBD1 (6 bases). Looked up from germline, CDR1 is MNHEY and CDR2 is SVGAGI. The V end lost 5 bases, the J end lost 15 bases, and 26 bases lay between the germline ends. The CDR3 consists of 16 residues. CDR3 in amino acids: CASSHNRQDRFERLHF. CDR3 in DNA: TGTGCCAGCAGTCACAACCGACAGGATCGCTTTGAACGCCTCCACTTT.

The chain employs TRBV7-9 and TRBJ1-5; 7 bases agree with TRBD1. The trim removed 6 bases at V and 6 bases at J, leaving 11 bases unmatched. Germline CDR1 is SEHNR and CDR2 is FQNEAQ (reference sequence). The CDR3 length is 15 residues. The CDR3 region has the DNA TGTGCCAGCAGTCCGGCCGGGACAGTCAGTCAGCCCCAGCATTTT. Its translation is CASSPAGTVSQPQHF.

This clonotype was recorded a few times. The CDR3 region has the DNA TGCGCCAGCAGCGACGGGACAGGGAACACCGGGGAGCTGTTTTTT. Residues: CASSDGTGNTGELFF. The chain is built from TRBV5-1 and TRBJ2-2; 8 bases line up with TRBD1. V trimming: 4 bases; J trimming: 1 base; junction bases outside the gene matches: 3. This CDR3 comprises 15 residues. Germline V lookup: CDR1 SGHRS, CDR2 YFSETQ.

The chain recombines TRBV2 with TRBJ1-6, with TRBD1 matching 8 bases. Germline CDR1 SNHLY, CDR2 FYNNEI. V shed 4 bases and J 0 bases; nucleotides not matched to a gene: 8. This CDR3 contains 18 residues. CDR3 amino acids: CASSVGDRSSSYNSPLHF. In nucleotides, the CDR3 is TGTGCCAGCAGTGTAGGGGACAGGTCAAGCTCCTATAATTCACCCCTCCACTTT. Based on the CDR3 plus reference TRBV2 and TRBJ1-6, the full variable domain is EPEVTQTPSHQVTQMGQEVILRCVPISNHLYFYWYRQILGQKVEFLVSFYNNEISEKSEIFDDQFSVERPDGSNFTLKIRSTKLEDSAMYFCASSVGDRSSSYNSPLHFGNGTRLTVT.

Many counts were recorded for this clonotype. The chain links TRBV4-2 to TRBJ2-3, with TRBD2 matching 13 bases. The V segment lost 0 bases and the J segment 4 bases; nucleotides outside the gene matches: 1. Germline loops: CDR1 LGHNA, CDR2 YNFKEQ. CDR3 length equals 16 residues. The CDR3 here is CASSQDGTSGADTQYF. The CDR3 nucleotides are TGTGCCAGCAGCCAAGATGGGACTAGCGGGGCAGATACGCAGTATTTT.

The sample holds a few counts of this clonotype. CDR3: CASSQSGSPLHF. CDR3 coding DNA: TGTGCCAGCAGCCAATCAGGTTCACCCCTCCACTTT. V usage is TRBV4-2 and J usage is TRBJ1-6; D remains unclear. Germline loops: CDR1 LGHNA, CDR2 YNFKEQ. The CDR3 loop spans 12 amino acids. V was cut by 2 bases and J by 9 bases, with 5 bases left in between.

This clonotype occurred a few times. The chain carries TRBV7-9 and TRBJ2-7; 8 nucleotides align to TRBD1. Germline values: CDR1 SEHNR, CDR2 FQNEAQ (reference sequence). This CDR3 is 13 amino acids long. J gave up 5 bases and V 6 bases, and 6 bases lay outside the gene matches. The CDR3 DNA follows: TGTGCCAGCAGGGGGACAGGTTTGAACGAGCAGTACGTC. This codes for CASRGTGLNEQYV.

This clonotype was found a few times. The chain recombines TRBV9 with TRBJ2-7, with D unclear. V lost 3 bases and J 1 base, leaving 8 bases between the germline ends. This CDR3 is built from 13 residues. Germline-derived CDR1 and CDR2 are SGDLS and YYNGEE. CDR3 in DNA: TGTGCCAGCAGCGGACAAGAGTCCTACGAGCAGTACTTC. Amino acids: CASSGQESYEQYF.

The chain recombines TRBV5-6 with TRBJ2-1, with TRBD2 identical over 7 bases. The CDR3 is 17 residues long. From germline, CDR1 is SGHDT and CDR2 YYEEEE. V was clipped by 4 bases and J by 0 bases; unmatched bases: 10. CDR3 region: CASSPLSGESSYNEQFF. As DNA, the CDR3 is TGTGCCAGCAGCCCCCTAAGCGGGGAAAGCTCCTACAATGAGCAGTTCTTC.

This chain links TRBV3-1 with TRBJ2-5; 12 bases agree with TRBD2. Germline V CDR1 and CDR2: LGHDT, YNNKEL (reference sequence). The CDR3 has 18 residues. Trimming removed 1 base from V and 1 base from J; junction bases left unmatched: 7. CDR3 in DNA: TGTGCCAGCAGCCAAGGTGAGACTAGCGGGGGCTTCCAAGAGACCCAGTACTTC. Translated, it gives CASSQGETSGGFQETQYF.

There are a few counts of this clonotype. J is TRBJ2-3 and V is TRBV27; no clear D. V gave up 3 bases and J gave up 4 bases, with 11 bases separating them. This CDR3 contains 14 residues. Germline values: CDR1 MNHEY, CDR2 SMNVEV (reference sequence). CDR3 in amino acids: CASSLLEVPDTQYF. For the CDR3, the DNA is TGTGCCAGCAGTTTGCTAGAGGTCCCAGATACGCAGTATTTT.

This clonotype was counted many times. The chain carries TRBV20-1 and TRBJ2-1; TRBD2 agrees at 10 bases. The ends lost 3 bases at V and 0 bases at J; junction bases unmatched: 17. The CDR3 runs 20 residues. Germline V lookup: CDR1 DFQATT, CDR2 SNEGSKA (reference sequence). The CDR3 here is CSASTGELAGILFSYNEQFF. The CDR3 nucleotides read TGCAGTGCTAGCACTGGGGAACTAGCGGGGATACTTTTCTCCTACAATGAGCAGTTCTTC.

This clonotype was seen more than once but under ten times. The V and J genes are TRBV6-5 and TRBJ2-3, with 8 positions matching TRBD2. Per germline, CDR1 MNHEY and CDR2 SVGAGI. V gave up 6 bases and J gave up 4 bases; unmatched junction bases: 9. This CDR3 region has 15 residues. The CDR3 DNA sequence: TGTGCCAGCAGGCGGGGGGACCGAATGGCAGATACGCAGTATTTT. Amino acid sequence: CASRRGDRMADTQYF.

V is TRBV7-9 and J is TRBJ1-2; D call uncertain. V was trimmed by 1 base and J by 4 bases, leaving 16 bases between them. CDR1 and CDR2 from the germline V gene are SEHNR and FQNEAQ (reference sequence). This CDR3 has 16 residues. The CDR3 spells CASSLDRGMQAYGYTF. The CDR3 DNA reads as TGTGCCAGCAGCTTAGATCGTGGGATGCAAGCCTATGGCTACACCTTC.

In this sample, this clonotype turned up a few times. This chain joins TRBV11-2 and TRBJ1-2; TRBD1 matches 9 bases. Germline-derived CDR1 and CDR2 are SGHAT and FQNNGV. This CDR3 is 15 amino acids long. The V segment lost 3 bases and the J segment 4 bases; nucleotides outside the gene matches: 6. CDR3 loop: CASSLEGQGTYGYTF. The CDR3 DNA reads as TGTGCCAGCAGCTTGGAGGGACAGGGAACCTATGGCTACACCTTC.

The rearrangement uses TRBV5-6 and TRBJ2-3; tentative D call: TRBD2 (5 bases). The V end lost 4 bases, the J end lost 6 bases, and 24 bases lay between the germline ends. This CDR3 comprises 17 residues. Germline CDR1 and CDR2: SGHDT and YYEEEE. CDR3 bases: TGTGCCAGCAGCCATGAATCTAGCCCCCTCGACTCGGATACGCAGTATTTT. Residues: CASSHESSPLDSDTQYF.

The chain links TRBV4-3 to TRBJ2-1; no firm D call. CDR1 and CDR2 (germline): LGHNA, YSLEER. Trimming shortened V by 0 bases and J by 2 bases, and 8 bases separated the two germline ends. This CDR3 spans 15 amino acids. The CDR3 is CASSQDSGTYNEQFF. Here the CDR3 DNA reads TGCGCCAGCAGCCAAGATTCAGGAACCTACAATGAGCAGTTCTTC.

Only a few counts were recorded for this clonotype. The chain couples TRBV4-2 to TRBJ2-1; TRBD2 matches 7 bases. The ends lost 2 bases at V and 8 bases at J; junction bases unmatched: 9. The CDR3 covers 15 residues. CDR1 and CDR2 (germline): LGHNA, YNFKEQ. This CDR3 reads CASSQTSGAGDEQFF. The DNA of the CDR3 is TGTGCCAGCAGCCAAACCAGCGGGGCTGGCGATGAGCAGTTCTTC.

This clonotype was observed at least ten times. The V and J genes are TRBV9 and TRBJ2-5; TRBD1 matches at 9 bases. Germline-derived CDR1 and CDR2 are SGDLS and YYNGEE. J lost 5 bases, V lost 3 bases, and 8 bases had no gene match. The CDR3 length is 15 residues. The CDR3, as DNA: TGTGCCAGCAGCGATGGGACAGGGAGGACGGAGACCCAGTACTTC. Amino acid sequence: CASSDGTGRTETQYF.

CDR3 region: CASSLTSGGFSDTQYF. The CDR3 DNA reads TGTGCCAGCAGCCTTACTAGCGGGGGTTTCTCAGATACGCAGTATTTT. The rearrangement links TRBV7-9 to TRBJ2-3, with 11 bases fitting TRBD2. Germline lookup yields CDR1 SEHNR and CDR2 FQNEAQ (reference sequence). J gave up 4 bases and V 5 bases, and 8 bases lay outside the gene matches. CDR3 length: 16 residues.

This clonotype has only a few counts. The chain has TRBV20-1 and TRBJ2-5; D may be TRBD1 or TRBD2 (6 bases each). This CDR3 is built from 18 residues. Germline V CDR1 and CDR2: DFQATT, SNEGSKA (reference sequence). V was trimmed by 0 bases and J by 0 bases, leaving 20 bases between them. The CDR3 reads CSARDLEGGSTHQETQYF. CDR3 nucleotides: TGCAGTGCTAGAGATCTTGAGGGGGGTTCGACGCACCAAGAGACCCAGTACTTC.

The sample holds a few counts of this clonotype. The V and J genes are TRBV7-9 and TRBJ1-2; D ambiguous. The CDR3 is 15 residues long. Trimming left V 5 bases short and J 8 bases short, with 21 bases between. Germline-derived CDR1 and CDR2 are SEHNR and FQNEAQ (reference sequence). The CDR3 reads CASSPAAMRGRGYTF. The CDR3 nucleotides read TGTGCCAGCAGCCCAGCCGCAATGAGAGGACGCGGCTACACCTTC.

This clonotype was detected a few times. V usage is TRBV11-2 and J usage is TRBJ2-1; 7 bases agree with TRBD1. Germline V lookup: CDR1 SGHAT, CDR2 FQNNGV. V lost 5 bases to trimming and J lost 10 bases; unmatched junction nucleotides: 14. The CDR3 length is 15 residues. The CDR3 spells CASSEWDSSGREQFF. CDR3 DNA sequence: TGTGCCAGCAGCGAATGGGACAGTTCAGGGCGAGAGCAGTTCTTC. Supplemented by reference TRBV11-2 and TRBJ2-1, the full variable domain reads EAGVAQSPRYKIIEKRQSVAFWCNPISGHATLYWYQQILGQGPKLLIQFQNNGVVDDSQLPKDRFSAERLKGVDSTLKIQPAKLEDSAVYLCASSEWDSSGREQFFGPGTRLTVL.